This record concerns one T cell receptor (beta chain) sequence. This record belongs to a study of blood T cell repertoires in COVID-19. At the level of the study: The United States, Italy and Spain were the sources of the acute and convalescent COVID-19 samples. From T cells, B-cell-depleted T cells, or PBMCs came the material, which was cDNA or gDNA.

Original handling: Amplifying reference gene primers gave estimates of nucleated cell counts. Assay used: immunoSEQ multiplex PCR; TCRdb lists only in-frame clones, some missing. That table supplies the V and J calls and clone size; D and trimming were determined from the DNA. This sample yields 150,000 to 200,000 clones, of which less than 90% are seen a single time; roughly 1.2% belongs to the top ten. The sequenced sample was PBMCs or T cells enriched from blood (not recorded which). This clonotype was sampled from a human donor with acute COVID-19. The donor label of this sample is uncertain.

CDR3 in DNA: TGTGCCAGCTTCCCGGAGCCAGGGCTGGGCACCGGGGAGCTGTTTTTT. It specifies CASFPEPGLGTGELFF. The chain recombines TRBV5-4 with TRBJ2-2, with D maybe TRBD1 (5 bases). V was trimmed by 7 bases and J by 4 bases, leaving 20 bases between them. Germline V gene data show CDR1 as SGHNT and CDR2 as YYREEE (reference sequence). The CDR3 extends over 16 amino acids.